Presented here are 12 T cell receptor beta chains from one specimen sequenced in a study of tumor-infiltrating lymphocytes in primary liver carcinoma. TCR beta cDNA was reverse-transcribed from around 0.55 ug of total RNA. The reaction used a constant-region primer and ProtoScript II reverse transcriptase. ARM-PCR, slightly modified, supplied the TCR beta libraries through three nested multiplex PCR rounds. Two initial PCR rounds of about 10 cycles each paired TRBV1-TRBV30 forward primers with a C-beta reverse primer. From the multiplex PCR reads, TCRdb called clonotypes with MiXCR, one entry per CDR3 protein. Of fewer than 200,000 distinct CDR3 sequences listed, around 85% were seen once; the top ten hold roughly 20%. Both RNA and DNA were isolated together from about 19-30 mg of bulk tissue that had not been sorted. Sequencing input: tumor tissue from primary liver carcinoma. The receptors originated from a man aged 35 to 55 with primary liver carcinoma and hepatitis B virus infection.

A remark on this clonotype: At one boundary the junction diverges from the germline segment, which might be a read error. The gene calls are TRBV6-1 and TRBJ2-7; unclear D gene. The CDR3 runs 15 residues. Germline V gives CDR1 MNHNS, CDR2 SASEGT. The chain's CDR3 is CASSENVGCTYEQYF. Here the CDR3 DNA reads TGTGCTAGCAGTGAAAACGTCGGGTGTACCTACGAGCAGTACTTC.

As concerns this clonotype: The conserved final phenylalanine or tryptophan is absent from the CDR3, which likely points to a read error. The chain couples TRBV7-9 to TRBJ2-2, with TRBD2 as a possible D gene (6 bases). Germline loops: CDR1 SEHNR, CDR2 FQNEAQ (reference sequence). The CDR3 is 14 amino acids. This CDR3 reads CASSLAAFTGELFY. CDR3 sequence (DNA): TGTGCCAGTAGCTTAGCGGCCTTCACCGGGGAGCTGTTTTAT.

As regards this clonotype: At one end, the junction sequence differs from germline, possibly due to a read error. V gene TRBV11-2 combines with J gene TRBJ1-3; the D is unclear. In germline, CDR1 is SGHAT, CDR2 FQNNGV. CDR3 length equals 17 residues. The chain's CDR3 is CVSRVSHTRAPGNTIYF. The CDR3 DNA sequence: TGTGTCAGCAGAGTCTCCCATACCCGGGCCCCTGGAAACACCATATATTTT.

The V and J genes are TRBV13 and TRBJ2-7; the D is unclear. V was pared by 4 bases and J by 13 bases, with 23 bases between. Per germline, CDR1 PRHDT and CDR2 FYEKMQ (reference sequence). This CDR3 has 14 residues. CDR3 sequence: CASSSYTYSGENYF. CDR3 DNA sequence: TGTGCCAGCAGCTCCTATACTTATTCGGGCGAGAATTACTTC.

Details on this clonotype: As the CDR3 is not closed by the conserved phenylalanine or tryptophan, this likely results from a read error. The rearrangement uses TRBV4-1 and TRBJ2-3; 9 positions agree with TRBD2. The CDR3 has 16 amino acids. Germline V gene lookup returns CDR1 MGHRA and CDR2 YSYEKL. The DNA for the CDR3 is TGCGCCAGCAACCAAGATCCGGGTAGCGGGAGTAATACGCAGTATATT. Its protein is CASNQDPGSGSNTQYI.

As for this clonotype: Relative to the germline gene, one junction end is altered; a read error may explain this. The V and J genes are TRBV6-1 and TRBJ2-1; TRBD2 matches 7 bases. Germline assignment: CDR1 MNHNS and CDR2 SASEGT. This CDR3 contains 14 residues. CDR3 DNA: TGTGCCAGCAGCCCTAGCGGTAGTGGTAATGAGCAGTTATTC. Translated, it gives CASSPSGSGNEQLF.

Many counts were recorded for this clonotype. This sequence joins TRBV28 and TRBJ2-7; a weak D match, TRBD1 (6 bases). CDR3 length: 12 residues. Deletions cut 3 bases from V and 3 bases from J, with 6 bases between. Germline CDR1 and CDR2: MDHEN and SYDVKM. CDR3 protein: CASSLTGYEQYF. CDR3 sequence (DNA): TGTGCCAGCAGTTTGACAGGCTACGAGCAGTACTTC.

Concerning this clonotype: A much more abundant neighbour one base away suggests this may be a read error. The CDR3 loop is CASSPGSNYVYTF. The CDR3 DNA reads as TGTGCCAGCAGTCCCGGATCTAACTATGTCTACACCTTC. The chain couples TRBV28 to TRBJ1-2; no definite D call. The germline V gene encodes CDR1 MDHEN and CDR2 SYDVKM. This CDR3 comprises 13 residues.

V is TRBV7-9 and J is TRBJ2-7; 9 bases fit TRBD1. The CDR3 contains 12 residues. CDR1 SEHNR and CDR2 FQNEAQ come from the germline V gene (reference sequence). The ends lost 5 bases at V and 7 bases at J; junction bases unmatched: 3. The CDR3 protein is CASSQGQGEQYF. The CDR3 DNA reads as TGTGCCAGCAGCCAGGGACAGGGTGAGCAGTACTTC.

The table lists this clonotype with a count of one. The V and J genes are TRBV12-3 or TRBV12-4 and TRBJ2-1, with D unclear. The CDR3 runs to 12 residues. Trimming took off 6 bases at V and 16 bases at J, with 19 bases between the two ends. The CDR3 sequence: CASSPLGNGQFF. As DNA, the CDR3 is TGTGCCAGCAGCCCTCTTGGGAATGGGCAATTCTTC.

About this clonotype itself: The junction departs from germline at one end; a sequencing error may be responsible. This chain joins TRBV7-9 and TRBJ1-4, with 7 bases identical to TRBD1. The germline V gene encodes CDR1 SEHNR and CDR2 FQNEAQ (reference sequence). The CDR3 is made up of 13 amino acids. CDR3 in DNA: TGCGCCAGCAGCTCTACAGGGGTGGAAACACTGTTTTTT. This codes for CASSSTGVETLFF.

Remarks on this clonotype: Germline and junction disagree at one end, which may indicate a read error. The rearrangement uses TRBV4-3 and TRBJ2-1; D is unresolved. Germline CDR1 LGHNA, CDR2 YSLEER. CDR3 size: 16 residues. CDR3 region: CTSSQDPYSEYNDQIF. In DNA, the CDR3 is TGCACCAGCAGCCAAGATCCCTACTCAGAATACAATGATCAGATCTTC.